These 9 T cell receptor beta chains were sequenced from one sample in a study of shared clonotypes between healthy human individuals. Sequencing was performed with immunoSEQ multiplex PCR; in TCRdb, only in-frame clones are kept and a portion is missing. This sample has 190,000 or so clones, with around 63% found just once. The sample was memory CD4+ T cells sorted from blood. The subset denotes: CD45RA-negative fraction. The source of these receptors is a man aged 25 to 40 in good health.

V gene TRBV18 combines with J gene TRBJ2-1; 10 bases align to TRBD1. Trimming at V came to 8 bases and at J to 7 bases, leaving 17 bases not matched to a gene. The CDR3 length is 17 residues. Looked up from germline, CDR1 is KGHSH and CDR2 is LQKENI. The CDR3 coding sequence is TGTGCCAGCGCTGACAGGGGGCGGAGCGGGAGCGGGAATGAGCAGTTCTTC. It codes for CASADRGRSGSGNEQFF.

V usage is TRBV11-2 and J usage is TRBJ2-7; a weak D match, TRBD2 (5 bases). Trimming removed 6 bases from V and 7 bases from J, with 16 bases in between. The CDR3 runs to 13 residues. Germline lookup yields CDR1 SGHAT and CDR2 FQNNGV. This chain's CDR3 is CASSWERVTEQYF. The CDR3 bases are TGTGCCAGCAGTTGGGAGAGGGTGACGGAGCAGTACTTC.

This chain connects TRBV5-1 to TRBJ2-1; 8 bases align to TRBD2. This CDR3 region has 15 residues. The J segment lost 8 bases and the V segment lost 4 bases, leaving 11 bases of the junction unmatched. The germline CDR1 and CDR2 sequences are SGHRS and YFSETQ. The CDR3 spells CASSRTSLGLDEQFF. The CDR3 DNA follows: TGCGCCAGCAGCAGGACTAGCTTGGGGCTCGATGAGCAGTTCTTC. The whole variable domain, remainder taken from reference TRBV5-1 and TRBJ2-1, is KAGVTQTPRYLIKTRGQQVTLSCSPISGHRSVSWYQQTPGQGLQFLFEYFSETQRNKGNFPGRFSGRQFSNSRSEMNVSTLELGDSALYLCASSRTSLGLDEQFFGPGTRLTVL.

This chain links TRBV9 with TRBJ2-3; D may match TRBD1 or TRBD2 (5 bases each). The germline V gene has CDR1 SGDLS and CDR2 YYNGEE. The CDR3 consists of 14 residues. V was shortened by 2 bases and J by 11 bases, with 18 bases between the two germline ends. CDR3 nucleotide sequence: TGTGCCAGCAGCGTCCGTGGGGACCCGATGGGGCAGTATTTT. It translates to CASSVRGDPMGQYF.

This chain connects TRBV6-1 to TRBJ2-5; D not certain. V was shortened by 6 bases and J by 0 bases, with 14 bases between the two germline ends. The V gene's germline CDR1 is MNHNS and CDR2 SASEGT. The CDR3 length is 15 residues. The CDR3 is CASRAFALYQETQYF. As DNA, the CDR3 is TGTGCCAGCAGGGCTTTTGCACTCTACCAAGAGACCCAGTACTTC.

The chain is built from TRBV7-2 and TRBJ2-3; D is unresolved. The V gene lost 1 base and the J gene lost 4 bases, with 6 bases spanning the gap. CDR3 size: 13 residues. The germline gives CDR1 SGHTA, CDR2 FQGNSA. The CDR3 loop reads CASSLGASDTQYF. CDR3 nucleotide sequence: TGTGCCAGCAGCTTAGGGGCATCAGATACGCAGTATTTT.

The J gene is TRBJ2-1, the V gene TRBV5-5; D is undetermined. V was trimmed by 6 bases and J by 8 bases, leaving 9 bases between them. The CDR3 spans 11 residues. The V gene's germline CDR1 is SGHKS and CDR2 YYEKEE (reference sequence). CDR3 loop: CASTGLDEQFF. The DNA of the CDR3 is TGTGCCAGCACGGGTCTGGATGAGCAGTTCTTC.

In its sample, this clone was seen a few times. This chain joins TRBV10-1 and TRBJ2-3, with 7 positions matching TRBD1. Germline V gives CDR1 WNHNN, CDR2 SYGVQD (reference sequence). V lost 6 bases, J lost 2 bases, and 5 bases stayed unmatched. This CDR3 is 14 amino acids long. The CDR3, as DNA: TGCGCCAGCAGCCGGGACAGCCCCACAGATACGCAGTATTTT. Encoded protein: CASSRDSPTDTQYF.

The sample holds a few counts of this clone. This sequence joins TRBV6-1 and TRBJ2-1; D call uncertain. The CDR3 sequence is 13 residues long. CDR1 and CDR2 (germline): MNHNS, SASEGT. V was trimmed by 6 bases and J by 8 bases, leaving 14 bases between them. The CDR3 region has the DNA TGTGCCAGCAGGCCACTACTTTTGGATGAGCAGTTCTTC. Its translation is CASRPLLLDEQFF.